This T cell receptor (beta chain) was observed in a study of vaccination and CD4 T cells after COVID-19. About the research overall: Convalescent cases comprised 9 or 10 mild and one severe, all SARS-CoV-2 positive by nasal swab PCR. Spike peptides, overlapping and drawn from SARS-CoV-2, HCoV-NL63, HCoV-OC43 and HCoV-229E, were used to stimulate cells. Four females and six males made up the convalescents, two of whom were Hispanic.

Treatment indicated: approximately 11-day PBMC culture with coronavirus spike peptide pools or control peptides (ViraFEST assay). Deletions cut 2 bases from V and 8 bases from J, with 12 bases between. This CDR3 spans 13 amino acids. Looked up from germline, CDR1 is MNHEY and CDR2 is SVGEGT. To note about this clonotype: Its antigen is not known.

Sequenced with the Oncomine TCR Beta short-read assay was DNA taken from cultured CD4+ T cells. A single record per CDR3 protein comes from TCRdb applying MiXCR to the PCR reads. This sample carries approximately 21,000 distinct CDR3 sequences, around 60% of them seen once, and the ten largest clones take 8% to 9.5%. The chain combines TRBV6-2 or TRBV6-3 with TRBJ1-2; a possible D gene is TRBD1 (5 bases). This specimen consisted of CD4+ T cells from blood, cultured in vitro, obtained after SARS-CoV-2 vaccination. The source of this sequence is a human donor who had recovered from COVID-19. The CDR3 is CASSYRPEGGYTF. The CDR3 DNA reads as TGTGCCAGCAGTTACCGGCCTGAGGGGGGCTACACCTTC.